These T cell receptor beta chains were read from a single sample in a study of cytomegalovirus exposure and HLA in healthy donors. Clones were read by immunoSEQ multiplex PCR, and TCRdb kept only the in-frame ones, dropping some. Of approximately 240,000 clones in the sample, approximately 84% were seen once. Input material: PBMCs. The origin of the receptors is a woman between 35 and 50 years old in good health and CMV-seronegative. CDR3s include the opening cysteine and the closing phenylalanine or tryptophan. A D gene is named only where the DNA matches it firmly. Size is stated for part of the rows, as once, few or many counts, or as a class when the clone is expanded.

>TRBV28|TRBJ2-7|.|.
TGTGCCAGCAGTTTTAGGCAGGGGATACACGAGCAGTACTTC
CASSFRQGIHEQYF
>TRBV30|TRBJ1-5|.|few
TGTGCCTGGAGTTCACTGGACAGAGCATATAGCAATCAGCCCCAGCATTTT
CAWSSLDRAYSNQPQHF
>TRBV6-1|TRBJ1-2|.|.
TGTGCCAGCAGTGTAAAGAGTAACTATGGCTACACCTTC
CASSVKSNYGYTF
>TRBV10-1|TRBJ2-3|TRBD2|.
TGCGCCAGCAGTGGCCCGCGGGGGGGCCTTCGGGATACGCAGTATTTT
CASSGPRGGLRDTQYF
>TRBV9|TRBJ1-1|TRBD1|.
TGTGCCAGCAGCATTGGACAGGGTCATGAAGCTTTCTTT
CASSIGQGHEAFF
>TRBV5-1|TRBJ1-6|.|.
TGCGCCAGCAGCCCCCGGGGAGGGACGGATAATTCACCCCTCCACTTT
CASSPRGGTDNSPLHF
>TRBV15|TRBJ2-3|TRBD2|.
TGTGCCACCAGCAGGACCCAGCGGGGGGGCCGCACAGATACGCAGTATTTT
CATSRTQRGGRTDTQYF
>TRBV9|TRBJ1-2|TRBD1|few
TGTGCCAGCAGCGTCCGACAGGGTCCCTATGGCTACACCTTC
CASSVRQGPYGYTF
>TRBV19|TRBJ1-1|TRBD1|.
TGTGCCAGTAGTCCCAGGACAGGGGAAGCTTTCTTT
CASSPRTGEAFF
>TRBV9|TRBJ2-3|TRBD1|few
TGTGCCAGCAGCGAAAGACAGGGAAGGACAGATACGCAGTATTTT
CASSERQGRTDTQYF
>TRBV27|TRBJ2-7|TRBD1|.
TGTGCCAGCAGTTACCGGACAGGGGGCGGCGAGCAGTACTTC
CASSYRTGGGEQYF
>TRBV5-1|TRBJ2-3|TRBD1|.
TGCGCCAGCAGCCCGGGGACAGGGGGAGATACGCAGTATTTT
CASSPGTGGDTQYF
>TRBV28|TRBJ1-6|.|.
TGTGCCAGCAGTTTAGCAGGGATCTATAATTCACCCCTCCACTTT
CASSLAGIYNSPLHF
>TRBV13|TRBJ1-4|.|.
TGTGCCAGCAGCCAATCTCGCGGGGGGTGGACGACTAATGAAAAACTGTTTTTT
CASSQSRGGWTTNEKLFF
>TRBV9|TRBJ2-5|TRBD2|.
TGTGCCAGCAGCGTCCTTCCGTTGGGACTAGCGGCTCAAGAGACCCAGTACTTC
CASSVLPLGLAAQETQYF
>TRBV29-1|TRBJ1-1|.|.
TGCAGCGTTGATAAAAGCGGGGTTTCTACTGAAGCTTTCTTT
CSVDKSGVSTEAFF
>TRBV2|TRBJ1-1|.|.
TGTGCCAGCAGAGAGACACTGAACACTGAAGCTTTCTTT
CASRETLNTEAFF
>TRBV15|TRBJ2-4|.|.
TGTGCCACCAGCAGACGCGGGGCCAAAAACATTCAGTACTTC
CATSRRGAKNIQYF
>TRBV4-3|TRBJ2-1|.|.
TGCGCCAGCAGCCAAGATTCGAGGCAGAAAAATGAGCAGTTCTTC
CASSQDSRQKNEQFF
>TRBV7-2|TRBJ2-7|.|.
TGTGCCAGCAGCCTAGGGCCTCTCCGCGAGCAGTACTTC
CASSLGPLREQYF
>TRBV7-9|TRBJ2-7|TRBD1|once
TGTTCCAGCAGCCGACAGGGGTATATGGACGAGCAGTACTTC
CSSSRQGYMDEQYF
>TRBV9|TRBJ1-6|TRBD1|.
TGTGCCAGCAGCGAGGGTCCTGGGACAGTCAATTCACCCCTCCACTTT
CASSEGPGTVNSPLHF
>TRBV6-6|TRBJ2-2|.|few
TGTGCCAGCAGCCCCCAGGTTGGGGAGCTGTTTTTT
CASSPQVGELFF
>TRBV2|TRBJ2-1|TRBD2|.
TGTGCCAGCCTAGCGGGGGGCATGGATGAGCAGTTCTTC
CASLAGGMDEQFF
>TRBV14|TRBJ1-5|.|.
TGTGCCAGCAGCCGGGACTCCAATCAGCCCCAGCATTTT
CASSRDSNQPQHF
>TRBV11-2|TRBJ2-7|.|.
TGTGCCAGCAGCTTATATCCAGGGCTAGGTACCCACGAGCAGTACTTC
CASSLYPGLGTHEQYF
>TRBV7-2|TRBJ1-6|.|once
TGTGCCAGCAGCTTACGGAATTCACCCCTCCACTTT
CASSLRNSPLHF
>TRBV13|TRBJ2-7|TRBD2|.
TGTGCCAGCAGCTCCCGACTAGCGGGCTACGAGCAGTACTTC
CASSSRLAGYEQYF
>TRBV30|TRBJ1-2|TRBD1|.
TGTGCCTGGAGTCATCAGGGGGTGGAAGGCTACACCTTC
CAWSHQGVEGYTF
>TRBV6-1|TRBJ1-6|TRBD1|.
TGTGCCGGGACAGGGAGCTCCTATAATTCACCCCTCCACTTT
CAGTGSSYNSPLHF
>TRBV7-2|TRBJ1-1|.|.
TGTGCCAGCAGCTTAAAACAGGTAATGGGAAACACTGAAGCTTTCTTT
CASSLKQVMGNTEAFF
>TRBV29-1|TRBJ2-3|TRBD1|.
TGCAGCGCCGCACCCCGGGACAGGAGCACAGATACGCAGTATTTT
CSAAPRDRSTDTQYF
>TRBV30|TRBJ2-1|.|.
TGTGCCTGGAGTGGGTCCGAGATGGAGCAGTTCTTC
CAWSGSEMEQFF
>TRBV5-1|TRBJ2-7|.|.
TGCGCCAGCAGCTTGCTCCGGGACAAAAATTCCTACGAGCAGTACTTC
CASSLLRDKNSYEQYF
>TRBV6-6|TRBJ2-3|.|.
TGTGCCAGCAGTTACTCAGGGGGGGGCACAGATACGCAGTATTTT
CASSYSGGGTDTQYF
>TRBV2|TRBJ1-5|.|.
TGTGCCAGCAGTGAGGGTAGCGACAGGAATCAGCCCCAGCATTTT
CASSEGSDRNQPQHF
>TRBV5-5|TRBJ1-2|.|.
TGTGCCAGCAGCTCTAGAACAGGATTAGCTAACTATGGCTACACCTTC
CASSSRTGLANYGYTF
>TRBV7-9|TRBJ1-5|TRBD1|.
TGTGCCAGCAGCCGGGACAGGGATACGCCCCAGCATTTT
CASSRDRDTPQHF
>TRBV19|TRBJ1-6|TRBD1|few
TGTGCCAGTAGTATTGGAGACAGGGTAGGCAATTCACCCCTCCACTTT
CASSIGDRVGNSPLHF
>TRBV2|TRBJ1-1|.|.
TGTGCCAGCAGTGAGTGGGGGGGGGTGAACACTGAAGCTTTCTTT
CASSEWGGVNTEAFF
>TRBV9|TRBJ2-1|.|.
TGTGCCAGCAGCCTTCAGACTGGCTACAATGAGCAGTTCTTC
CASSLQTGYNEQFF
>TRBV19|TRBJ2-3|.|.
TGTGCCAGTAGTATAGGCCAACTAGGAGGGACAGATACGCAGTATTTT
CASSIGQLGGTDTQYF
>TRBV18|TRBJ2-3|.|.
TGTGCCAGCTCACCAACCCCTCCAGAGTCTAGCGACCCTAGCACAGATACGCAGTATTTT
CASSPTPPESSDPSTDTQYF
>TRBV6-5|TRBJ2-3|TRBD2|.
TGTGCCAGCAGCTTCCCCGGAGCGGGGGATGATACGCAGTATTTT
CASSFPGAGDDTQYF
>TRBV10-3|TRBJ1-2|.|.
TGTGCCATCAGTAAGCTCGGGACAACCTATGGCTACACCTTC
CAISKLGTTYGYTF
>TRBV29-1|TRBJ2-7|TRBD1|.
TGCAGCGCCGGGACAGGGGGCCCCTACGAGCAGTACTTC
CSAGTGGPYEQYF
>TRBV2|TRBJ1-4|.|few
TGTGCCAGCATGTCGGGGGAAGGGGCTAATGAAAAACTGTTTTTT
CASMSGEGANEKLFF
>TRBV7-2|TRBJ1-5|.|.
TGTGCCAGCAGCCCGGACAGCGCTAATCAGCCCCAGCATTTT
CASSPDSANQPQHF
>TRBV7-9|TRBJ2-2|.|.
TGTTCCAGCAGCCCGAAGGTCCAGGGAAAATTCACCGGGGAGCTGTTTTTT
CSSSPKVQGKFTGELFF
>TRBV27|TRBJ1-5|.|once
TGTGCCAGCAGGCACATCACGAATAGCAATCAGCCCCAGCATTTT
CASRHITNSNQPQHF
>TRBV5-4|TRBJ2-3|.|.
TGTGCCAGCAGCTCGACTAGGGGCTCAACAGATACGCAGTATTTT
CASSSTRGSTDTQYF
>TRBV27|TRBJ2-2|.|.
TGTGCCAGCAGTTTTCTTCTGGGGGGACGACGACCCGGGGAGCTGTTTTTT
CASSFLLGGRRPGELFF
>TRBV6-1|TRBJ1-6|TRBD1|.
TGTGCCAGCGGTCGACAGGGGGATTCACCCCTCCACTTT
CASGRQGDSPLHF
>TRBV6-1|TRBJ1-6|.|.
TGTGCCAGCAGTTCCCCAGGGGCAAATTCACCCCTCCACTTT
CASSSPGANSPLHF
>TRBV5-1|TRBJ2-1|.|.
TGCGCCAGCAGCGGTGGGGCCCATTTCTACAATGAGCAGTTCTTC
CASSGGAHFYNEQFF